These 14 T cell receptor beta chains originate from one sample sequenced in a study of spatial heterogeneity in lung cancer. TCRdb analysed the 5' RACE reads with MiXCR anew, one entry per CDR3 protein. The data contain about 1,000 distinct CDR3 sequences, approximately 7.5% of them singletons. The sample's time point: sample taken at primary tumor resection. The input for sequencing was normal lung tissue next to the tumor, taken at surgery. Receptors were obtained from a male donor with early-stage non-small cell lung cancer.

This clonotype is deemed large. This chain connects TRBV18 to TRBJ2-3; 13 positions match TRBD2. The length of the CDR3 is 18 residues. Germline CDR1 is KGHSH and CDR2 is LQKENI. V lost 8 bases, J lost 0 bases, and 11 bases stayed unmatched. The CDR3 sequence: CASTWTSGSTASTDTQYF. The CDR3 DNA sequence: TGTGCCAGCACATGGACTAGCGGGAGTACGGCTAGCACAGATACGCAGTATTTT.

This clonotype ranks as medium-sized (0.01 to 0.1%). The chain couples TRBV6-5 to TRBJ2-5; the D is unclear. This CDR3 comprises 16 residues. V lost 2 bases and J lost 1, with 14 bases in between. Per germline, CDR1 MNHEY and CDR2 SVGAGI. CDR3 loop: CASSYVYSPLQETQYF. The CDR3 DNA is TGTGCCAGCAGTTACGTGTACAGCCCGCTCCAAGAGACCCAGTACTTC.

This clonotype was seen more than once but under ten times. The CDR3, as DNA: TGTGCCAGCAGCCCAATCCTCAGAGGCGAGCAGTACTTC. It translates to CASSPILRGEQYF. The V gene is TRBV6-2 or TRBV6-3, the J gene TRBJ2-7; D remains unclear. The V gene lost 6 bases and the J gene lost 6 bases, with 15 bases spanning the gap. Looked up from germline, CDR1 is MNHEY and CDR2 is SVGEGT. There are 13 residues in the CDR3.

This clonotype was counted a few times. The chain combines TRBV4-1 with TRBJ2-1, with D perhaps matching TRBD2 (6 bases). There are 16 residues in the CDR3. The ends were cut back, 2 bases at V and 6 bases at J, with 17 bases in the middle. Germline V CDR1 and CDR2: MGHRA, YSYEKL. The CDR3 bases are TGCGCCAGCAGCCAATTCCTAGCGACTTTCCGCAATGAGCAGTTCTTC. Protein sequence: CASSQFLATFRNEQFF.

The chain carries TRBV2 and TRBJ1-2; D uncertain. Germline V gives CDR1 SNHLY, CDR2 FYNNEI. Trimming removed 4 bases from V and 2 bases from J, with 14 bases in between. This CDR3 region has 15 residues. CDR3 sequence (DNA): TGTGCCAGCAGTGCTCAAAGCGCGGAAAACTATGGCTACACCTTC. It is translated as CASSAQSAENYGYTF.

The chain employs TRBV9 and TRBJ2-1, with D possibly matching TRBD2 (6 bases). V was clipped by 4 bases and J by 6 bases, with 23 bases between them. Germline V gives CDR1 SGDLS, CDR2 YYNGEE. This CDR3 is 17 amino acids long. The CDR3 nucleotides read TGTGCCAGCAGCCCGAGGGGAGGATGGGATACGGGCAATGAGCAGTTCTTC. Translated, it gives CASSPRGGWDTGNEQFF.

V gene TRBV7-2 combines with J gene TRBJ1-2, with D unresolved. The CDR3 length is 14 residues. Germline CDR1 and CDR2: SGHTA and FQGNSA. Trimming pared 2 bases from V and 2 bases from J, leaving 9 bases between. CDR3 loop: CASSLLQVNYGYTF. The CDR3 region has the DNA TGTGCCAGCAGCTTATTGCAGGTCAACTATGGCTACACCTTC.

By its share, this clonotype is large. The rearrangement uses TRBV6-2 or TRBV6-3 and TRBJ2-7; D is perhaps TRBD2 (6 bases). CDR1 is MNHEY and CDR2 is SVGEGT in the germline V gene. The CDR3 is made up of 15 amino acids. Trimming took 6 bases from V and 12 from J, leaving 27 bases between them. The CDR3 nucleotides read TGTGCCAGCAGCCCGACCGGAGGACTACCACCCCCGGTGTACTTC. Translation: CASSPTGGLPPPVYF.

The chain recombines TRBV7-9 with TRBJ1-6, with 9 bases lining up with TRBD1. V lost 3 bases to trimming and J lost 15 bases; unmatched junction nucleotides: 0. Germline CDR1 reads SEHNR; CDR2 reads FQNEAQ (reference sequence). This CDR3 spans 11 amino acids. CDR3 nucleotides: TGTGCCAGCAGCTTGGGACAGGGCCTCCACTTT. It yields the protein CASSLGQGLHF.

Many counts were recorded for this clonotype. The rearrangement uses TRBV15 and TRBJ2-1, with 8 nucleotides matching TRBD1. The CDR3 spans 12 residues. Germline V CDR1 and CDR2: LNHNV, YYDKDF (reference sequence). The V segment lost 5 bases and the J segment 8 bases; nucleotides outside the gene matches: 2. DNA of the CDR3: TGTGCCACCAGCGGACAGGGATATGAGCAGTTCTTC. Amino acids: CATSGQGYEQFF.

This clonotype was seen at least ten times. CDR3 in amino acids: CASSYDKGHSVNTEAFF. In DNA, the CDR3 is TGTGCCAGCAGTTATGATAAGGGGCATTCCGTGAACACTGAAGCTTTCTTT. The chain employs TRBV12-3 or TRBV12-4 and TRBJ1-1, with D possibly being TRBD1 (5 bases). V shed 4 bases and J shed 0 bases, with 18 bases lying between them. CDR3 size: 17 residues.

This clonotype was detected many times. V and J are TRBV29-1 and TRBJ2-5, with TRBD1 identical over 9 bases. The CDR3 runs 12 residues. With V trimmed by 7 bases and J by 4 bases, 4 bases remained unmatched. Germline CDR1 reads SQVTM; CDR2 reads ANQGSEA. The CDR3 region is CSAGQGRETQYF. CDR3 coding DNA: TGCAGCGCGGGACAGGGCCGAGAGACCCAGTACTTC.

This clonotype is labeled as medium-sized. The gene calls are TRBV29-1 and TRBJ1-1; D is ambiguous. This CDR3 spans 11 amino acids. With 3 bases removed from V and 1 base from J, the gap between germline ends came to 3 bases. The germline gives CDR1 SQVTM, CDR2 ANQGSEA. CDR3: CSVDGNTEAFF. The CDR3 bases are TGCAGCGTTGACGGGAACACTGAAGCTTTCTTT.

By share, this clonotype counts as medium-sized. The CDR3 region has the DNA TGCGCCAGCAGCCCGCCGGGACCTAATACTGAAAAACTGTTTTTT. Translating it yields CASSPPGPNTEKLFF. This chain links TRBV4-1 with TRBJ1-4; possible D gene TRBD1, 5 bases. The germline gives CDR1 MGHRA, CDR2 YSYEKL. The V end lost 4 bases, the J end lost 7 bases, and 16 bases lay between the germline ends. This CDR3 region has 15 residues.